This TCR beta chain was sequenced for a study of shared clonotypes between healthy human individuals. The table came from immunoSEQ multiplex PCR; TCRdb's copy has only in-frame clones and leaves some out. The table records around 2,000,000 clones, roughly 94% of them present only once. The CDR3 covers 14 residues. Germline CDR1 is MNHEY and CDR2 is SMNVEV (reference sequence). Trimming removed 2 bases at V and 6 bases at J, with 13 bases between. As defined, naive CD8 cells were CD45RO-negative and positively selected for CCR7, with terminally differentiated effector memory CD45RA+ cells excluded. This rearrangement joins TRBV27 to TRBJ1-2, with a tentative D call TRBD1 (5 bases). Sequencing used naive CD8+ T cells sorted from blood. This receptor was taken from a man between 18 and 29 years old in good health. The CDR3: CASSLRGGMDGYTF. CDR3 DNA: TGTGCCAGCAGTTTACGGGGGGGGATGGATGGCTACACCTTC.